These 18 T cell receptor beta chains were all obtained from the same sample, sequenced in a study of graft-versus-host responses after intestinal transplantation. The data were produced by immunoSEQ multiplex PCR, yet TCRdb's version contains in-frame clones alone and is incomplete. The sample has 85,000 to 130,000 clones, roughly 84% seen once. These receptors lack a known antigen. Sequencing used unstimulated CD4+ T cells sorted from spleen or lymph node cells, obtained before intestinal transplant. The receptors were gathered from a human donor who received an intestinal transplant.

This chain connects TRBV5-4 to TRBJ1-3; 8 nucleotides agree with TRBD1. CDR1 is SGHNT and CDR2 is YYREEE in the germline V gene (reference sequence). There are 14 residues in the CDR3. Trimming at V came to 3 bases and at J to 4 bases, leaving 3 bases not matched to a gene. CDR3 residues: CASSSGGGGNTIYF. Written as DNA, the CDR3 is TGTGCCAGCAGCTCAGGGGGCGGCGGAAACACCATATATTTT.

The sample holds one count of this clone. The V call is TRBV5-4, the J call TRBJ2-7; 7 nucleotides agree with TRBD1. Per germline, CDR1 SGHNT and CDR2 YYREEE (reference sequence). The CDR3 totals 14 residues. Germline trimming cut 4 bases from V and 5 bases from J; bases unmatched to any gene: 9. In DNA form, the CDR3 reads TGTGCCAGCAGCCCAAGACAGGGCGGCAACGAGCAGTACTTC. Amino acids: CASSPRQGGNEQYF.

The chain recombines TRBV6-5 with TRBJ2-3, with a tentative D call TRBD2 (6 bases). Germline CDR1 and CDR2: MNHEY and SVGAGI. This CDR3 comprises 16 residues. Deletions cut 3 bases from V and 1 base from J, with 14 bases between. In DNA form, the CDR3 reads TGTGCCAGCAGTTATGCCCAGGGCGGGGGCACAGATACGCAGTATTTT. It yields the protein CASSYAQGGGTDTQYF.

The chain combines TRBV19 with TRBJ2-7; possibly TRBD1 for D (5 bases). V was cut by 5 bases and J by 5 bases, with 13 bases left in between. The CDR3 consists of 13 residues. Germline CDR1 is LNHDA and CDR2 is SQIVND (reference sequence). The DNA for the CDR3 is TGTGCCAGTAGTGTTCAGGGTGCCCACGAGCAGTACTTC. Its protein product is CASSVQGAHEQYF.

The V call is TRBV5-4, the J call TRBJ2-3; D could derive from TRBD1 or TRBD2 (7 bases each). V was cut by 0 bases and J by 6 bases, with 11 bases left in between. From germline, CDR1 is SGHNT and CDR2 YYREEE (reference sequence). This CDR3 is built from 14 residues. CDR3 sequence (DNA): TGTGCCAGCAGCTTGGGGCAGGGGGGGGATACGCAGTATTTT. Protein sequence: CASSLGQGGDTQYF.

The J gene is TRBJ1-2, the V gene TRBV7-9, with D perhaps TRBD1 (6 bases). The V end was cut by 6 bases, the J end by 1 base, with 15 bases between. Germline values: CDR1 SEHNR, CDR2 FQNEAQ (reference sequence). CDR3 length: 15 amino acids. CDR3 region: CASSNRASYNYGYTF. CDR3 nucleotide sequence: TGTGCCAGCAGTAACAGGGCTTCCTATAACTATGGCTACACCTTC.

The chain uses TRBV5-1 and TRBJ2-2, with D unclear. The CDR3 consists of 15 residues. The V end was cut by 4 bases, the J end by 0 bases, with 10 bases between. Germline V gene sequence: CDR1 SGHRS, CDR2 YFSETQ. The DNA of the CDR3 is TGCGCCAGCAGCGACATAAAGGCGAACACCGGGGAGCTGTTTTTT. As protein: CASSDIKANTGELFF.

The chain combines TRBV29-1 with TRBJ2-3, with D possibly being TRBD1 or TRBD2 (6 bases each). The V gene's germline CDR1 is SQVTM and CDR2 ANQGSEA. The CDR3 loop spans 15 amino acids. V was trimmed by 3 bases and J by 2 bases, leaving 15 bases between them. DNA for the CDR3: TGCAGCGTTGATCGGGGGCAGGCTTTCACAGATACGCAGTATTTT. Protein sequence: CSVDRGQAFTDTQYF.

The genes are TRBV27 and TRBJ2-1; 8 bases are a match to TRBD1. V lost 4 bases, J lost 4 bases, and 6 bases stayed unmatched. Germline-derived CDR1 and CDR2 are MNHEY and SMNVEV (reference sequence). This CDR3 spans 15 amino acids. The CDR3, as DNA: TGTGCCAGCAGTTGGGGGACAGGCTCTTACAATGAGCAGTTCTTC. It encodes CASSWGTGSYNEQFF.

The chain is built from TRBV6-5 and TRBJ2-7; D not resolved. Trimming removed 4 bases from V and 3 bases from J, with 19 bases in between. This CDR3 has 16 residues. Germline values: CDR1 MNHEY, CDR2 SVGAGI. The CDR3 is CASSFQIRAPGYEQYF. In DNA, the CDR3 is TGTGCCAGCAGTTTTCAAATCCGGGCCCCAGGCTACGAGCAGTACTTC.

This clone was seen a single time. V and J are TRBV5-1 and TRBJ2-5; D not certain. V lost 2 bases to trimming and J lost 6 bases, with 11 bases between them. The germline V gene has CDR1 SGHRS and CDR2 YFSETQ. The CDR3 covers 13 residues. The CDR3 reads CASSFKGSQTQYF. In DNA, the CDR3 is TGCGCCAGCAGCTTCAAGGGATCGCAGACCCAGTACTTC.

CDR3 protein: CVEGGPPDEQYF. The CDR3 coding sequence is TGTGTAGAGGGAGGGCCTCCCGACGAGCAGTACTTC. The V gene is TRBV30, the J gene TRBJ2-7; 7 nucleotides match TRBD2. Germline CDR1 GTSNPN, CDR2 SVGIG (reference sequence). The CDR3 totals 12 residues. Using reference TRBV30 and TRBJ2-7 for the parts outside the CDR3, the full variable domain is SQTIHQWPATLVQPVGSPLSLECTVEGTSNPNLYWYRQAAGRGLQLLFYSVGIGQISSEVPQNLSASRPQDRQFILSSKKLLLSDSGFYLCVEGGPPDEQYFGPGTRLTVT.

The CDR3 nucleotides read TGTGCCAGCAGTTTCGCGCGGCTGGGGGGCTACGAGCAGTACTTC. Translation: CASSFARLGGYEQYF. The rearrangement links TRBV27 to TRBJ2-7; a possible D gene is TRBD2 (6 bases). V was trimmed by 3 bases and J by 3 bases, leaving 15 bases between them. The CDR3 is made up of 15 amino acids. Germline loops: CDR1 MNHEY, CDR2 SMNVEV (reference sequence).

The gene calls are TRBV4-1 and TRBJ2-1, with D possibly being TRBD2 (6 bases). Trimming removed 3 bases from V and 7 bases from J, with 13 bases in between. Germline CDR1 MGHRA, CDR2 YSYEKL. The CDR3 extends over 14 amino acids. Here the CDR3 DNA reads TGCGCCAGCAGCCACCTGCGGGGAGCTAATGAGCAGTTCTTC. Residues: CASSHLRGANEQFF.

The DNA for the CDR3 is TGTGCCAGCGATGGGTCATTAGCGGGGCATAATGAGCAGTTCTTC. Amino acids: CASDGSLAGHNEQFF. V and J are TRBV2 and TRBJ2-1, with TRBD2 identical over 8 bases. Trimming took 8 bases from V and 7 from J; bases not matched to a gene: 13. Germline CDR1 and CDR2: SNHLY and FYNNEI. This CDR3 has 15 residues. The full variable domain, completed using reference TRBV2 and TRBJ2-1, is EPEVTQTPSHQVTQMGQEVILRCVPISNHLYFYWYRQILGQKVEFLVSFYNNEISEKSEIFDDQFSVERPDGSNFTLKIRSTKLEDSAMYFCASDGSLAGHNEQFFGPGTRLTVL.

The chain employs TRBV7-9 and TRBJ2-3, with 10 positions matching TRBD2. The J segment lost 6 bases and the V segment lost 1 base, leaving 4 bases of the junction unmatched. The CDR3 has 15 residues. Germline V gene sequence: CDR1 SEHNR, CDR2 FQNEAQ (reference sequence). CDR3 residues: CASSLGGLAWDTQYF. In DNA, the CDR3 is TGTGCCAGCAGCTTAGGGGGACTAGCGTGGGATACGCAGTATTTT.

The CDR3 here is CASSEDSNTEAFF. The CDR3 coding sequence is TGTGCCAGCAGCGAGGACAGTAACACTGAAGCTTTCTTT. This chain joins TRBV9 and TRBJ1-1; possible D gene TRBD1, 6 bases. V was cut by 3 bases and J by 2 bases, with 8 bases left in between. The CDR3 consists of 13 residues. Germline V gene sequence: CDR1 SGDLS, CDR2 YYNGEE.

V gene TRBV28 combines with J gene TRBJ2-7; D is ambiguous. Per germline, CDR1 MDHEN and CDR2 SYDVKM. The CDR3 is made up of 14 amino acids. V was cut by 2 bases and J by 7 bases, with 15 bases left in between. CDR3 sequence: CASSLATGPWEQYF. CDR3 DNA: TGTGCCAGCAGTTTAGCGACGGGCCCTTGGGAGCAGTACTTC.